This T cell receptor beta chain was obtained from a study of blood T cell repertoires in COVID-19. Using immunoSEQ multiplex PCR, the repertoire was profiled, and TCRdb retains in-frame clones only, with some absent. This table has 250,000 or so clones, about 90% appearing once. The TCR was taken from a middle-aged woman who had been exposed to COVID-19. The sequencing sample was made of PBMCs or T cells enriched from blood (not recorded which).

The CDR3 sequence is CASSFRREGLRGNEQFF. The CDR3, as DNA: TGTGCCAGCAGCTTCCGGCGGGAGGGTCTCCGGGGCAATGAGCAGTTCTTC. This chain links TRBV7-9 with TRBJ2-1; 9 bases align to TRBD2. Germline assignment: CDR1 SEHNR and CDR2 FQNEAQ (reference sequence). The CDR3 loop spans 17 amino acids. The J segment lost 6 bases and the V segment lost 3 bases, leaving 12 bases of the junction unmatched.